The 11 T cell receptor beta chains reported below all come from one sample, sequenced in a study of resident and recirculating memory T cells in vitiligo. TCRdb's table, derived via immunoSEQ multiplex PCR, lists solely in-frame clones and lacks some. Of fewer than 80,000 clones listed, roughly 90% are singletons. Sequenced input: blood. Source of these receptors: a male donor with vitiligo.

This chain joins TRBV7-9 and TRBJ1-5, with D perhaps TRBD1 (6 bases). V was pared by 1 base and J by 6 bases, with 10 bases between. CDR3 length: 14 residues. Germline V gives CDR1 SEHNR, CDR2 FQNEAQ (reference sequence). CDR3 amino acids: CASSLEGVSQPQHF. The CDR3 DNA follows: TGTGCCAGCAGCTTAGAGGGGGTCAGTCAGCCCCAGCATTTT.

The chain is built from TRBV7-9 and TRBJ2-7; a weak D match, TRBD2 (7 bases). V was shortened by 5 bases and J by 3 bases, with 14 bases between the two germline ends. The CDR3 length is 14 residues. Germline V gene data show CDR1 as SEHNR and CDR2 as FQNEAQ (reference sequence). CDR3 loop: CASSGGDKDYEQYF. The CDR3, as DNA: TGTGCCAGCAGCGGGGGGGACAAAGACTACGAGCAGTACTTC.

The CDR3 DNA is TGCGCCAGCAGCCAAGCGAAGTCAAGGGGAATGGCTGAAGCTTTCTTT. Translating it yields CASSQAKSRGMAEAFF. This chain connects TRBV4-3 to TRBJ1-1; tentatively, D is TRBD1 (5 bases). The CDR3 has 16 amino acids. Germline values: CDR1 LGHNA, CDR2 YSLEER. Trimming took off 1 base at V and 6 bases at J, with 18 bases between the two ends.

The V call is TRBV19, the J call TRBJ1-2, with TRBD1 matching over 11 bases. The V gene's germline CDR1 is LNHDA and CDR2 SQIVND (reference sequence). Losses at the gene ends were 7 bases for V and 6 bases for J; bases not matched to a gene: 7. The CDR3 extends over 14 amino acids. This CDR3 is CASTPDRGLDGYTF. CDR3 DNA sequence: TGTGCCAGTACCCCGGACAGGGGGCTGGATGGCTACACCTTC.

This rearrangement joins TRBV2 to TRBJ1-1; 7 bases line up with TRBD1. The junction had 1 base not matched to a gene; V was cut back by 2 bases and J by 1 base. CDR1 is SNHLY and CDR2 is FYNNEI in the germline V gene. The CDR3 contains 14 residues. The CDR3 reads CASSEQGGNTEAFF. The CDR3 nucleotides are TGTGCCAGCAGTGAACAGGGGGGGAACACTGAAGCTTTCTTT.

The rearrangement links TRBV18 to TRBJ1-2, with 9 bases fitting TRBD1. The CDR3 extends over 16 amino acids. V lost 3 bases, J lost 1 base, and 6 bases stayed unmatched. CDR1 is KGHSH, CDR2 LQKENI, per germline. CDR3 DNA: TGTGCCAGCTCACCTACCGGGACAGGGAATAACTATGGCTACACCTTC. Encoded protein: CASSPTGTGNNYGYTF.

CDR3 nucleotide sequence: TGTGCCAGCAGCGTATGGGAGGGCGGGTCACCCCTCCACTTT. It yields the protein CASSVWEGGSPLHF. The chain uses TRBV9 and TRBJ1-6, with no clear D. This CDR3 spans 14 amino acids. Looked up from germline, CDR1 is SGDLS and CDR2 is YYNGEE. V lost 1 base, J lost 10 bases, and 12 bases lay in between. The complete variable domain, with remaining parts taken from reference TRBV9 and TRBJ1-6, reads DSGVTQTPKHLITATGQRVTLRCSPRSGDLSVYWYQQSLDQGLQFLIQYYNGEERAKGNILERFSAQQFPDLHSELNLSSLELGDSALYFCASSVWEGGSPLHFGNGTRLTVT.

The V and J genes are TRBV4-3 and TRBJ1-5, with TRBD1 as a possible D gene (5 bases). This CDR3 comprises 16 residues. Germline CDR1 and CDR2: LGHNA and YSLEER. V lost 0 bases and J 7 bases, leaving 16 bases between the germline ends. The CDR3 bases are TGCGCCAGCAGCCAAGATATCCGGGGGATAGGGCAGCCCCAGCATTTT. It encodes CASSQDIRGIGQPQHF.

The chain couples TRBV19 to TRBJ2-7; maybe TRBD1 (6 bases). The CDR3 consists of 16 residues. The V gene lost 6 bases and the J gene lost 7 bases, with 25 bases spanning the gap. The germline V gene encodes CDR1 LNHDA and CDR2 SQIVND (reference sequence). The CDR3 DNA follows: TGTGCCAGTAGCCTCGCCGGGTTGGGGGCGAACGGAGAGCAGTACTTC. Protein product: CASSLAGLGANGEQYF.

The chain couples TRBV11-3 to TRBJ1-1; D is uncertain. CDR3 length: 13 amino acids. CDR1 SGHNT and CDR2 YENEEA come from the germline V gene. V lost 3 bases, J lost 2 bases, and 7 bases lay in between. CDR3 protein: CASSLTRNTEAFF. CDR3 nucleotide sequence: TGTGCCAGCAGCTTGACACGAAACACTGAAGCTTTCTTT.

The V call is TRBV29-1, the J call TRBJ2-7; 9 nucleotides match TRBD1. This CDR3 region has 14 residues. Unmatched junction bases numbered 7, after V lost 6 bases and J lost 1 base. From germline, CDR1 is SQVTM and CDR2 ANQGSEA. The CDR3 DNA reads as TGCAGCGTAATGACAGGGGGATCTTCCTACGAGCAGTACTTC. Amino acids: CSVMTGGSSYEQYF.